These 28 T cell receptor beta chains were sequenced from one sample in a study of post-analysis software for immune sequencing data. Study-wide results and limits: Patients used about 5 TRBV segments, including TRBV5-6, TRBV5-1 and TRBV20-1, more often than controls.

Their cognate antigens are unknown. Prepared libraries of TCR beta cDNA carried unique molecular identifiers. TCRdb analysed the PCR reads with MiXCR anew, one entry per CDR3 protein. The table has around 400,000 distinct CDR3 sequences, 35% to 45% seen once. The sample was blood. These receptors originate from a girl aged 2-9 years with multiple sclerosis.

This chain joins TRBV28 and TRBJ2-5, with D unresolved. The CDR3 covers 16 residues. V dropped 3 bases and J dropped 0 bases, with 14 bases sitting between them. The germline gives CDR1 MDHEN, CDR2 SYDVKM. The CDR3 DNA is TGTGCCAGCAGTTTGCGACGGTTTAATTACCAAGAGACCCAGTACTTC. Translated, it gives CASSLRRFNYQETQYF.

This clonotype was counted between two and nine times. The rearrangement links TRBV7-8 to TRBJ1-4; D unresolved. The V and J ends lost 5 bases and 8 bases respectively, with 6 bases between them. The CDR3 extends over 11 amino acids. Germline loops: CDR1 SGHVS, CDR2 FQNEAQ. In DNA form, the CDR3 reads TGTGCCAGCAGCCCCTCGGAAAAACTGTTTTTT. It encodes CASSPSEKLFF.

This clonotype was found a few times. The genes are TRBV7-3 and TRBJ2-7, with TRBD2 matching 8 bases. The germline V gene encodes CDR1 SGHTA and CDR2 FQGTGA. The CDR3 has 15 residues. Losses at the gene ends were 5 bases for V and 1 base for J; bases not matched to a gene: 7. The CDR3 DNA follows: TGTGCCAGCAGCCCGCACGGCGGGGGGTCCTACGAGCAGTACTTC. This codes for CASSPHGGGSYEQYF.

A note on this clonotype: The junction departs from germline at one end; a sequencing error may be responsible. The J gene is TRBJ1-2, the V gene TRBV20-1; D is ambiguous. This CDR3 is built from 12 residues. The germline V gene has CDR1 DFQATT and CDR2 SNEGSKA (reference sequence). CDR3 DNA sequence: TGCAGTGCTAGTCATATTCTCTATGTCTACACCTTC. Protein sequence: CSASHILYVYTF.

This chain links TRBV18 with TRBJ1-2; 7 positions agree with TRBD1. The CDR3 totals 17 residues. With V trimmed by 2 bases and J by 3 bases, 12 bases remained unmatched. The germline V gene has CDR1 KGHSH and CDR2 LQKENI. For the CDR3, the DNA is TGTGCCAGCTCACCATCGACAGGGAGGCTTCCCTACTATGGCTACACCTTC. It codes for CASSPSTGRLPYYGYTF. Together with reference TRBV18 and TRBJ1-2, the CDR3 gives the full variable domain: NAGVMQNPRHLVRRRGQEARLRCSPMKGHSHVYWYRQLPEEGLKFMVYLQKENIIDESGMPKERFSAEFPKEGPSILRIQQVVRGDSAAYFCASSPSTGRLPYYGYTFGSGTRLTVV.

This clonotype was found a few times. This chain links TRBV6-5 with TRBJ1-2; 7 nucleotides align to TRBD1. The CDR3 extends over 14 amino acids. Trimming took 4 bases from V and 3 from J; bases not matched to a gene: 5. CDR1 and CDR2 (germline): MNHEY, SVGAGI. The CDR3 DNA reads TGTGCCAGCAGTTTCATACAGGGGTACTATGGCTACACCTTC. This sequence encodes CASSFIQGYYGYTF.

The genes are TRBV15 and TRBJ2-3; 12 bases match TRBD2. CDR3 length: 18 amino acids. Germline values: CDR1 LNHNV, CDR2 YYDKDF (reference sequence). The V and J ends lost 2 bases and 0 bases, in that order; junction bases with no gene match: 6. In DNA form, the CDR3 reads TGTGCCACCAGCAGACGTCGGACTAGCGGGGCTAGCACAGATACGCAGTATTTT. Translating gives CATSRRRTSGASTDTQYF.

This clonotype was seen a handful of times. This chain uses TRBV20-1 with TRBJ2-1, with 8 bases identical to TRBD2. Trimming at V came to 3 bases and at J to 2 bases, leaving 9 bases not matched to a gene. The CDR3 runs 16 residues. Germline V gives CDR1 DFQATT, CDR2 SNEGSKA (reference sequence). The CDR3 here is CSASWSLGGAYNEQFF. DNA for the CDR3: TGCAGTGCTAGTTGGTCGCTCGGGGGGGCCTACAATGAGCAGTTCTTC.

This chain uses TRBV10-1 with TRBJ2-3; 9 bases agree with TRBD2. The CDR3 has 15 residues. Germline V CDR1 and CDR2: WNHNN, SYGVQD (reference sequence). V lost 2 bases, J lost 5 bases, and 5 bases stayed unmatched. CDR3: CASSEERGAVDTQYF. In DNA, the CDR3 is TGCGCCAGCAGTGAGGAGCGGGGGGCGGTAGATACGCAGTATTTT.

The CDR3 DNA is TGCGCCAGCAGCCAAACCCAAGGACCATTCTACGAGCAGTACTTC. It translates to CASSQTQGPFYEQYF. The V gene is TRBV4-3, the J gene TRBJ2-7; D is ambiguous. CDR1 and CDR2 (germline): LGHNA, YSLEER. V was clipped by 2 bases and J by 3 bases, with 14 bases between them. CDR3 length: 15 amino acids.

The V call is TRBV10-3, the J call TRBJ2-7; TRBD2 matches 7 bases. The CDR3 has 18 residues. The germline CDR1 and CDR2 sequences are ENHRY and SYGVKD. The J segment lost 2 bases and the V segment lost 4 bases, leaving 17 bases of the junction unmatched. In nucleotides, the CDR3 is TGTGCCATCAGTGGGGACTACCGGCGACCAACTTCCCCCTACGAGCAGTACTTC. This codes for CAISGDYRRPTSPYEQYF.

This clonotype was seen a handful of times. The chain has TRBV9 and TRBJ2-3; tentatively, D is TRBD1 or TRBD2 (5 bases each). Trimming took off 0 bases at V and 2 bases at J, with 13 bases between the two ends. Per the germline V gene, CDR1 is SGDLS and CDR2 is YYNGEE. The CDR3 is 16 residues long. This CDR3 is CASSVAGGPFTDTQYF. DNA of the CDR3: TGTGCCAGCAGCGTAGCTGGGGGACCCTTCACAGATACGCAGTATTTT.

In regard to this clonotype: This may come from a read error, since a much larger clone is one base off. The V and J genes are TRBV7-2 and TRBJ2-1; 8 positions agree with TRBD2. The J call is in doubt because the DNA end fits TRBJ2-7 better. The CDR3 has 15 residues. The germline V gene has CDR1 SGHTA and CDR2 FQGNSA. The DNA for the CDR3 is TGTGCCAGCAGCTTATTAGCGGGGTCCTACAATGAGCAGTACTTC. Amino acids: CASSLLAGSYNEQYF.

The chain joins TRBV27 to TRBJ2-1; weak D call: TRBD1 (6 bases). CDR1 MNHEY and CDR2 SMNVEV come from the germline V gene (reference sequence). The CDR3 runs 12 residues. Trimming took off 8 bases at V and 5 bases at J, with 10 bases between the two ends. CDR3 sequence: CASQDRHNEQFF. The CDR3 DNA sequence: TGTGCCAGCCAAGACAGGCACAATGAGCAGTTCTTC.

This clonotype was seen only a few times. The CDR3 DNA reads TGTGCCAGCACCCCTGGACAGGGAACGAACTATGGCTACACCTTC. This codes for CASTPGQGTNYGYTF. The rearrangement links TRBV25-1 to TRBJ1-2; 8 bases line up with TRBD1. In germline, CDR1 is MGHDK, CDR2 SYGVNS. This CDR3 has 15 amino acids. V dropped 7 bases and J dropped 2; count of bases not matched to a gene: 9.

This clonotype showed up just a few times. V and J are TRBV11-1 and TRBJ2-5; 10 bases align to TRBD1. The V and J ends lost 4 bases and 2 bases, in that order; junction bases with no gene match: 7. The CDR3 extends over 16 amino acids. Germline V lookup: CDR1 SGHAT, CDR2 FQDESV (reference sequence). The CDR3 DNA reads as TGTGCCAGCAGCTCGGGGGACAGGGGACTACAAGAGACCCAGTACTTC. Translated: CASSSGDRGLQETQYF.

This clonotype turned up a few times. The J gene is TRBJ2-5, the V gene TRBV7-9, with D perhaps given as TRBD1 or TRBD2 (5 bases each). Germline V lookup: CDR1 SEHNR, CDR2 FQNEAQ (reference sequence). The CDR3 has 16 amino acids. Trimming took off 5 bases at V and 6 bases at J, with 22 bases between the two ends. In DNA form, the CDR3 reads TGTGCCAGCAGCACCACAGGTGGAGGAGTGGCGCAGACCCAGTACTTC. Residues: CASSTTGGGVAQTQYF.

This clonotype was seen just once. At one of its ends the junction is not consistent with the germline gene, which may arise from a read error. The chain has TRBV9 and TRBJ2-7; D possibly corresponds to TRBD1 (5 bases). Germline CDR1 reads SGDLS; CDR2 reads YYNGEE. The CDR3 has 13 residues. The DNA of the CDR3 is TGTGTCAGCAGCTTTCAGGGTCGGGACGAGCAGTACTTC. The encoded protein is CVSSFQGRDEQYF.

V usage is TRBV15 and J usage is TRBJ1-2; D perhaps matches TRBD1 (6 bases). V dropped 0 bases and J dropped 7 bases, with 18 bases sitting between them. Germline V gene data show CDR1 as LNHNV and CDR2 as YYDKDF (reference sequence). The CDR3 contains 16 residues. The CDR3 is CATSRDRGQARGGYTF. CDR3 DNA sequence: TGTGCCACCAGCAGAGATCGGGGGCAGGCGAGGGGTGGCTACACCTTC.

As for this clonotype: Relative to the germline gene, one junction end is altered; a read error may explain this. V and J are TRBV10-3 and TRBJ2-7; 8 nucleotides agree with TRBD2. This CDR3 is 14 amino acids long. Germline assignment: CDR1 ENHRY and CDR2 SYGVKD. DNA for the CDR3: TGTGCCATCAGTGGGACTAGCAGCTCCTACAAGCAGTACTTC. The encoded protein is CAISGTSSSYKQYF.

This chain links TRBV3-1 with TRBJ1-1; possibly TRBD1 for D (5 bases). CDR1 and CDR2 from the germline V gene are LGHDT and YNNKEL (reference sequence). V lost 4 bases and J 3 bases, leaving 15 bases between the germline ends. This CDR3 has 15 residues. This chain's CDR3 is CASSPPGQGYTEAFF. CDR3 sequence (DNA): TGTGCCAGCAGCCCACCAGGGCAAGGCTACACTGAAGCTTTCTTT.

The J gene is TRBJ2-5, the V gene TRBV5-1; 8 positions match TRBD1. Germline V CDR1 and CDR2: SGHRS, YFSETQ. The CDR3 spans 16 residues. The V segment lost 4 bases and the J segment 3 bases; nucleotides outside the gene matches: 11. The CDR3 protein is CASSNPMDRAEETQYF. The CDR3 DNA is TGCGCCAGCAGCAACCCAATGGACAGGGCTGAAGAGACCCAGTACTTC.

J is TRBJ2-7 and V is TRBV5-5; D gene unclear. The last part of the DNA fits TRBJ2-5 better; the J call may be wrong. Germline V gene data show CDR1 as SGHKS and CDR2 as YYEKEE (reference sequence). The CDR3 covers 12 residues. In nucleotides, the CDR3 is TGTGCCAGCAGTACCGACGGAGCGACCCAGTACTTC. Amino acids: CASSTDGATQYF.

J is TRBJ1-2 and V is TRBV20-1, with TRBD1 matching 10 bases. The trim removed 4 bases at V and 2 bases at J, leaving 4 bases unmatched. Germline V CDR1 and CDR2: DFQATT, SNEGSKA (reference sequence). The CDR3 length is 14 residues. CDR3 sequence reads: CSATGTGANYGYTF. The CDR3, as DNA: TGCAGTGCTACTGGGACAGGGGCAAACTATGGCTACACCTTC.

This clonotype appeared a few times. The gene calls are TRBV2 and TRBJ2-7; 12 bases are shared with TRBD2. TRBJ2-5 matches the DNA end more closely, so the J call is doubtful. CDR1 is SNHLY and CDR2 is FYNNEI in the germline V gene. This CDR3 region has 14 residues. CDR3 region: CASRLAGALETQYF. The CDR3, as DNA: TGTGCCAGCCGACTAGCGGGAGCTCTGGAGACCCAGTACTTC.

CDR3 sequence (DNA): TGCGCCAGCAGCTTGATCGGCGGGTACAACACTGAAGCTTTCTTT. Protein product: CASSLIGGYNTEAFF. The chain has TRBV5-1 and TRBJ1-1; no firm D call. V lost 1 base to trimming and J lost 2 bases, with 12 bases between them. The CDR3 has 15 residues. Germline-derived CDR1 and CDR2 are SGHRS and YFSETQ. Full variable domain (missing parts from reference TRBV5-1 and TRBJ1-1): KAGVTQTPRYLIKTRGQQVTLSCSPISGHRSVSWYQQTPGQGLQFLFEYFSETQRNKGNFPGRFSGRQFSNSRSEMNVSTLELGDSALYLCASSLIGGYNTEAFFGQGTRLTVV.

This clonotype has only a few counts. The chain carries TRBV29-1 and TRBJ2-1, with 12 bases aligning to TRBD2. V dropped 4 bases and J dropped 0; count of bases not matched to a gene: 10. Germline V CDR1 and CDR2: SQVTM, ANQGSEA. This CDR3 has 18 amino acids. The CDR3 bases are TGCAGCGTTGCAGAACTAGCGGGAGGCCCGAGCTCCTACAATGAGCAGTTCTTC. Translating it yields CSVAELAGGPSSYNEQFF.

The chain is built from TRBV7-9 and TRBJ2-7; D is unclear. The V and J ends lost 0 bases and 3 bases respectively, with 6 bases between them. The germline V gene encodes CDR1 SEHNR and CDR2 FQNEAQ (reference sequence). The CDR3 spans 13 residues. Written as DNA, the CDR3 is TGTGCCAGCAGCTTAGCGGCCGGCTACGAGCAGTACTTC. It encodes CASSLAAGYEQYF.